Each of the 20 T cell receptor beta chains below was sequenced from the same sample in a study of T cell responses to AZD1222 COVID-19 vaccine. TCRdb keeps only in-frame clones here, not all; method: immunoSEQ multiplex PCR. The sample contains 110,000 to 150,000 clones, just under 95% of which appear only once. Source: peripheral blood, taken after recovery from COVID-19. The source is an adult who had recovered from COVID-19.

V gene TRBV4-1 combines with J gene TRBJ2-3, with D uncertain. This CDR3 comprises 15 residues. Between the trimmed V and J ends, which lost 1 base and 0 bases, there was a span of 8 bases. From germline, CDR1 is MGHRA and CDR2 YSYEKL. The CDR3 loop reads CASSQGLVSTDTQYF. CDR3 coding DNA: TGCGCCAGCAGCCAAGGTCTGGTCAGCACAGATACGCAGTATTTT.

The chain joins TRBV6-5 to TRBJ2-7; possible D gene TRBD1, 6 bases. Trimming cost V 0 bases and J 2 bases, with 11 bases left between them. Germline V gene sequence: CDR1 MNHEY, CDR2 SVGAGI. CDR3 size: 15 residues. Written as DNA, the CDR3 is TGTGCCAGCAGTTACTCGAGGGACAATCCCTACGAGCAGTACTTC. It encodes CASSYSRDNPYEQYF.

This chain connects TRBV3-1 (or the pseudogene TRBV3-2) to TRBJ1-4; 8 nucleotides line up with TRBD1. V dropped 5 bases and J dropped 5; count of bases not matched to a gene: 13. CDR3 length: 17 residues. Germline-derived CDR1 and CDR2 are LGHDT and YNNKEL (reference sequence). CDR3 loop: CASSGRTGGDQNEKLFF. CDR3 bases: TGTGCCAGCAGCGGTCGTACAGGGGGGGATCAGAATGAAAAACTGTTTTTT.

The chain employs TRBV27 and TRBJ2-7; unclear D gene. The CDR3 covers 12 residues. Trimming left V 1 base short and J 5 bases short, with 6 bases between. Germline loops: CDR1 MNHEY, CDR2 SMNVEV (reference sequence). CDR3 sequence: CASSLFGHEQYF. CDR3 coding DNA: TGTGCCAGCAGTTTATTCGGTCACGAGCAGTACTTC.

The chain is built from TRBV6-6 and TRBJ2-7; D is unresolved. The germline V gene encodes CDR1 MNHNY and CDR2 SVGAGI (reference sequence). The CDR3 sequence is 13 residues long. The V end was cut by 5 bases, the J end by 6 bases, with 14 bases between. The CDR3 protein is CASSRSGPREQYF. CDR3 nucleotide sequence: TGTGCCAGCAGTCGATCGGGCCCTCGCGAGCAGTACTTC.

The chain joins TRBV5-1 to TRBJ2-3, with a tentative D call TRBD2 (6 bases). The CDR3 is 15 residues long. V was cut by 3 bases and J by 1 base, with 12 bases left in between. The germline gives CDR1 SGHRS, CDR2 YFSETQ. The CDR3 spells CASSSQTRGTDTQYF. In nucleotides, the CDR3 is TGCGCCAGCAGCTCACAGACTAGGGGCACAGATACGCAGTATTTT. Full variable domain (missing parts from reference TRBV5-1 and TRBJ2-3): KAGVTQTPRYLIKTRGQQVTLSCSPISGHRSVSWYQQTPGQGLQFLFEYFSETQRNKGNFPGRFSGRQFSNSRSEMNVSTLELGDSALYLCASSSQTRGTDTQYFGPGTRLTVL.

This chain links TRBV3-1 (or the pseudogene TRBV3-2) with TRBJ1-2; D gene unclear. This CDR3 contains 14 residues. Germline CDR1 LGHDT, CDR2 YNNKEL (reference sequence). Trimming stripped 2 bases from V and 2 bases from J, with 9 bases between. CDR3: CASSQRSGNYGYTF. CDR3 bases: TGTGCCAGCAGCCAAAGATCCGGGAACTATGGCTACACCTTC.

The CDR3, as DNA: TGTGCCAGCAGTTCCGCGAAAGGGCAGCCCCAGCATTTT. Amino acids: CASSSAKGQPQHF. This chain joins TRBV6-5 and TRBJ1-5; D is unclear. The CDR3 extends over 13 amino acids. V lost 4 bases and J 7 bases, leaving 11 bases between the germline ends. In germline, CDR1 is MNHEY, CDR2 SVGAGI.

This chain links TRBV10-3 with TRBJ2-1, with TRBD1 identical over 9 bases. Germline CDR1 reads ENHRY; CDR2 reads SYGVKD. CDR3 length: 16 amino acids. V lost 6 bases and J lost 7; bases outside the gene matches: 13. In DNA, the CDR3 is TGTGCCATCAGGACGGTGGAGGGACAGGGAGGTAATGAGCAGTTCTTC. This gives the protein CAIRTVEGQGGNEQFF.

The V call is TRBV18, the J call TRBJ2-7, with TRBD1 identical over 8 bases. Germline CDR1 is KGHSH and CDR2 is LQKENI. Trimming took 8 bases from V and 2 from J; bases not matched to a gene: 8. The CDR3 spans 14 residues. The CDR3 protein is CASATQGVTYEQYF. DNA for the CDR3: TGTGCCAGCGCAACACAGGGGGTTACCTACGAGCAGTACTTC.

With respect to this clone: The same CDR3 can be traced to other DNA sequences in this sample. V usage is TRBV20-1 and J usage is TRBJ1-2, with D possibly TRBD1 on 5 matching bases. V was cut by 1 base and J by 5 bases, with 5 bases left in between. Germline assignment: CDR1 DFQATT and CDR2 SNEGSKA (reference sequence). The CDR3 covers 11 residues. In nucleotides, the CDR3 is TGCAGTGCTAGAGGACAGTATGGCTACACCTTC. Translated, it gives CSARGQYGYTF.

This chain connects TRBV7-9 to TRBJ2-1, with TRBD2 identical over 14 bases. Trimming cost V 2 bases and J 5 bases; bases outside gene matches: 5. This CDR3 region has 17 residues. Germline V gene sequence: CDR1 SEHNR, CDR2 FQNEAQ (reference sequence). The CDR3 loop is CASSLWLTSGRDNEQFF. CDR3 DNA sequence: TGTGCCAGCAGCTTATGGTTGACTAGCGGGAGGGACAATGAGCAGTTCTTC.

The chain joins TRBV2 to TRBJ1-3; 7 bases map to TRBD1. Germline CDR1 SNHLY, CDR2 FYNNEI. The CDR3 sequence is 16 residues long. V trimming: 3 bases; J trimming: 0 bases; junction bases outside the gene matches: 5. The CDR3: CASSDPGQDSGNTIYF. CDR3 DNA: TGTGCCAGCAGTGATCCAGGACAGGACTCTGGAAACACCATATATTTT.

This chain uses TRBV30 with TRBJ2-7, with 12 positions matching TRBD2. From germline, CDR1 is GTSNPN and CDR2 SVGIG (reference sequence). The CDR3 contains 19 residues. Trimming took 4 bases from V and 1 from J; bases not matched to a gene: 17. The CDR3 region is CAWTNSGTFGTSGSYEQYF. The CDR3 bases are TGTGCCTGGACCAACTCCGGGACATTTGGGACTAGCGGGTCCTACGAGCAGTACTTC.

This rearrangement joins TRBV6-6 to TRBJ1-3; 7 bases align to TRBD1. Trimming cost V 5 bases and J 0 bases; bases outside gene matches: 1. The germline V gene encodes CDR1 MNHNY and CDR2 SVGAGI (reference sequence). The CDR3 length is 14 residues. The CDR3 nucleotides are TGTGCCAGCAGTGCAGGGGGCTCTGGAAACACCATATATTTT. It translates to CASSAGGSGNTIYF.

The chain combines TRBV6-1 with TRBJ2-7; 7 nucleotides agree with TRBD1. Per germline, CDR1 MNHNS and CDR2 SASEGT. This CDR3 is built from 13 residues. The ends lost 5 bases at V and 3 bases at J; junction bases unmatched: 4. CDR3 DNA: TGTGCCAGCAGTTGGGACAGCTACTACGAGCAGTACTTC. It translates to CASSWDSYYEQYF.

This chain links TRBV28 with TRBJ1-2, with D possibly being TRBD1 (6 bases). The CDR3 spans 14 residues. Germline CDR1 MDHEN, CDR2 SYDVKM. V lost 2 bases and J lost 4, with 11 bases in between. This CDR3 reads CASSLGGPGYGYTF. In DNA form, the CDR3 reads TGTGCCAGCAGTTTAGGGGGGCCTGGCTATGGCTACACCTTC.

The V call is TRBV4-1, the J call TRBJ2-1; TRBD2 aligns across 11 bases. Losses at the gene ends were 7 bases for V and 0 bases for J; bases not matched to a gene: 11. Looked up from germline, CDR1 is MGHRA and CDR2 is YSYEKL. The CDR3 totals 18 residues. The CDR3 bases are TGCGCCAGCAATGTAGCGGGAGGGGAAACTAGCTCCTACAATGAGCAGTTCTTC. This gives the protein CASNVAGGETSSYNEQFF.

V is TRBV28 and J is TRBJ1-4; D uncertain. The CDR3 extends over 11 amino acids. Looked up from germline, CDR1 is MDHEN and CDR2 is SYDVKM. CDR3 sequence: CLVAANEKLFF. The CDR3, as DNA: TGTCTCGTAGCGGCTAATGAAAAACTGTTTTTT.

A single count supports this clone. This chain uses TRBV27 with TRBJ2-1; TRBD1 might be the D (6 bases). This CDR3 has 14 residues. CDR1 is MNHEY, CDR2 SMNVEV, per germline (reference sequence). V lost 6 bases, J lost 8 bases, and 17 bases lay in between. The CDR3 reads CASRKGDWTHEQFF. Written as DNA, the CDR3 is TGTGCCAGCAGAAAGGGGGATTGGACGCATGAGCAGTTCTTC.